This T cell receptor beta chain emerged from a study of blood T cell repertoires in COVID-19. Turning to the study itself: The United States, Italy and Spain supplied acute and convalescent COVID-19 samples. Sources were T cells, B-cell-depleted T cells, or PBMCs; the material itself was cDNA or gDNA.

Cohorts were assigned according to the clinical history that participants reported. Libraries were prepared by immunoSEQ multiplex PCR; TCRdb keeps only in-frame clonotypes and omits some of them. The table records some 270,000 clones, around 90% of them present only once. Specimen: PBMCs or T cells enriched from blood (not recorded which). The TCR originated in a man in his forties who had been exposed to COVID-19.

CDR3 sequence (DNA): TGTGCCTGGAAACATCGGGACAGGGGGCGGCGGGAGCAGTTCTTC. It is translated as CAWKHRDRGRREQFF. V gene TRBV30 combines with J gene TRBJ2-1, with 12 bases fitting TRBD1. V gave up 4 bases and J gave up 10 bases; unmatched junction bases: 11. Germline CDR1 is GTSNPN and CDR2 is SVGIG (reference sequence). This CDR3 is built from 15 residues.